This passage covers 5 T cell receptor beta chains from one sample sequenced in a study of type 1 regulatory T cells. TCRdb recomputed calls from the reads with MiXCR, one row per CDR3 protein. The table includes about 24,000 distinct CDR3 sequences, roughly 72% detected once. Their target antigens are unknown. The source material was cultured T cells, either the whole culture or a sorted T cell fraction (not recorded which). The subset: Tr1-enriched cell product generated in vitro against host alloantigens. The origin of the receptors is a human donor in good health.

This chain uses TRBV28 with TRBJ1-6, with 7 bases aligning to TRBD1. CDR3 length: 15 residues. Losses at the gene ends were 4 bases for V and 8 bases for J; bases not matched to a gene: 8. The germline V gene encodes CDR1 MDHEN and CDR2 SYDVKM. As DNA, the CDR3 is TGTGCCAGCAGTTCTACAGGGGAGTGGGATTCACCCCTCCACTTT. Translating gives CASSSTGEWDSPLHF.

This clonotype was observed a few times. The chain employs TRBV4-2 and TRBJ2-6; 7 nucleotides match TRBD1. J was trimmed by 0 bases and V by 4 bases; bases with no gene match: 21. CDR3 length equals 22 residues. CDR1 is LGHNA, CDR2 YNFKEQ, per germline. CDR3 protein: CASSLLLSIEGQTFSGANVLTF. CDR3 in DNA: TGTGCCAGCAGCCTACTCCTCAGTATCGAGGGACAGACCTTCTCTGGGGCCAACGTCCTGACTTTC.

A single count supports this clonotype. The chain links TRBV4-2 to TRBJ2-3, with 9 nucleotides matching TRBD2. CDR1 LGHNA and CDR2 YNFKEQ come from the germline V gene. Unmatched junction bases numbered 11, after V lost 0 bases and J lost 1 base. The CDR3 spans 19 residues. CDR3 DNA: TGTGCCAGCAGCCAAGAGCCAGCGGGGGGCCTCCTAGGCACAGATACGCAGTATTTT. Protein: CASSQEPAGGLLGTDTQYF.

This rearrangement joins TRBV20-1 to TRBJ2-7; unclear D gene. Germline V lookup: CDR1 DFQATT, CDR2 SNEGSKA (reference sequence). Trimming removed 6 bases at V and 9 bases at J, with 12 bases between. This CDR3 is 10 amino acids long. Here the CDR3 reads CSAVSYMQYF. The CDR3 region has the DNA TGCAGTGCGGTTTCCTATATGCAGTACTTC.

This sequence joins TRBV10-3 and TRBJ2-2; D perhaps matches TRBD2 (6 bases). Germline values: CDR1 ENHRY, CDR2 SYGVKD. The CDR3 contains 12 residues. Trimming stripped 5 bases from V and 11 bases from J, with 12 bases between. The CDR3 loop reads CAISFPGDELFF. The CDR3 DNA follows: TGTGCCATCAGTTTTCCGGGGGACGAGCTGTTTTTT.